This TCR beta chain derives from a study of blood T cells in healthy people across ages. Study-wide results and limits: Older age coincided with a roughly linear decline in TCR beta diversity per million T cells.

CDR3 length: 15 residues. Germline V gene sequence: CDR1 SQVTM, CDR2 ANQGSEA. V shed 4 bases, J shed 3 bases, and the junction held 8 bases outside the gene matches. A second PCR of 7 to 11 cycles used a sample-barcoded 5' primer and a J-beta primer mix. Each cDNA was tagged by a template-switch adaptor containing 12 random nucleotides. One entry per CDR3 protein, called by TCRdb with MiXCR from the 5' RACE reads. Here the sample spans over 1.5 million distinct CDR3 sequences, roughly 52% being singletons. This clonotype has only a few counts. Its antigen is undetermined. This receptor was obtained from a woman between 35 and 50 years old in good health. The chain couples TRBV29-1 to TRBJ2-1; 8 nucleotides agree with TRBD2. Sequenced sample: blood. The CDR3 DNA follows: TGCAGCGTTGGGCCGGGGGGGGTTCTCTACAATGAGCAGTTCTTC. This encodes CSVGPGGVLYNEQFF.